This entry lists 5 T cell receptor beta chains sequenced from one sample in a study of shared clonotypes between healthy human individuals. Profiled with immunoSEQ multiplex PCR; TCRdb holds only in-frame clones, not every one. This sample yields about half a million clones, of which almost 80% are seen a single time; around 11% belongs to the top ten. Sequencing used PBMCs. These receptors all stem from a woman aged 40 to 50 in good health. Some clones in this sample may be carry-over from other donors' samples.

In the case of this clone: This likely traces to a read error, being one base from a far larger clone. The sample carries other DNA sequences with the same CDR3. V usage is TRBV19 and J usage is TRBJ1-5; 7 positions agree with TRBD1. The CDR3 sequence is 13 residues long. CDR1 and CDR2 (germline): LNHDA, SQIVND (reference sequence). The CDR3 nucleotides read TGTGCCAGTACTGGGACAGCTAATCAGCCTCAGCATTTT. The encoded protein is CASTGTANQPQHF. The variable domain in full, with the rest retrieved from reference TRBV19 and TRBJ1-5, is DGGITQSPKYLFRKEGQNVTLSCEQNLNHDAMYWYRQDPGQGLRLIYYSQIVNDFQKGDIAEGYSVSREKKESFPLTVTSAQKNPTAFYLCASTGTANQPQHFGDGTRLSIL.

The chain joins TRBV28 to TRBJ2-3, with 9 positions matching TRBD2. V shed 4 bases and J 6 bases; nucleotides not matched to a gene: 11. This CDR3 spans 16 amino acids. The germline V gene encodes CDR1 MDHEN and CDR2 SYDVKM. The CDR3 nucleotides are TGTGCCAGCAGTTCGGTTTTAGCGGGAGTTGGCGATACGCAGTATTTT. It codes for CASSSVLAGVGDTQYF.

This clone was recorded many times. This CDR3 is also generated by other DNA sequences in the sample. The CDR3 reads CASSITGTYEQYF. The CDR3, as DNA: TGTGCCAGTAGTATAACAGGGACCTACGAGCAGTACTTC. V usage is TRBV19 and J usage is TRBJ2-7; weak D call: TRBD1 (6 bases). Germline V CDR1 and CDR2: LNHDA, SQIVND (reference sequence). V was clipped by 2 bases and J by 2 bases, with 7 bases between them. CDR3 length: 13 amino acids.

V is TRBV4-1 and J is TRBJ2-1; 10 bases align to TRBD2. The CDR3 covers 16 residues. Germline assignment: CDR1 MGHRA and CDR2 YSYEKL. The ends lost 5 bases at V and 13 bases at J; junction bases unmatched: 17. The CDR3 region is CASSSLIASGSLRQFF. Here the CDR3 DNA reads TGCGCCAGCAGCTCGTTAATTGCTAGCGGGAGCTTAAGACAGTTCTTC.

The chain is built from TRBV11-2 and TRBJ2-7; TRBD1 matches at 7 bases. Germline lookup yields CDR1 SGHAT and CDR2 FQNNGV. Trimming took 1 base from V and 2 from J; bases not matched to a gene: 8. The CDR3 has 16 amino acids. The CDR3 DNA reads TGTGCCAGCAGCTTAGGTTACCTTGGGACAGCCTACGAGCAGTACTTC. This codes for CASSLGYLGTAYEQYF.